Listed below are T cell receptor beta chains from one sample, sequenced in a study of blood T cell repertoires in COVID-19. The table came from immunoSEQ multiplex PCR; TCRdb's copy has only in-frame clones and leaves some out. The table includes about 63,000 clones, about 88% detected once. The sample was peripheral blood. The source of these receptors is a human donor in a cohort sampled during active COVID-19. The CDR3 runs from the conserved cysteine through the conserved F or W. Each record gives: clone size, V gene, J gene, D gene, CDR3 protein, CDR3 DNA. The D gene is left open where the match is weak. Some rows mark clone size as missing; the rest say once, few, many or name a class of expanded clone.

-	TRBV24-1	TRBJ2-5	TRBD2	CATSDLLAGEKETQYF	TGTGCCACCAGTGATTTATTAGCGGGAGAGAAAGAGACCCAGTACTTC
-	TRBV9	TRBJ2-5	TRBD2	CASSAGLAGEETQYF	TGTGCCAGCAGCGCCGGACTAGCGGGAGAAGAGACCCAGTACTTC
-	TRBV24-1	TRBJ2-7	-	CATSDLGDRNSYEQYF	TGTGCCACCAGTGATTTGGGAGACAGGAACTCCTACGAGCAGTACTTC
-	TRBV6-6	TRBJ2-7	-	CASSPPRAGFYEQYF	TGTGCCAGCAGTCCCCCCAGGGCAGGCTTCTACGAGCAGTACTTC
-	TRBV18	TRBJ1-4	TRBD1	CASSLTGTGDEKLFF	TGTGCCAGCTCACTGACCGGGACAGGGGATGAAAAACTGTTTTTT
-	TRBV11-2	TRBJ2-1	TRBD1	CASSSGTGYHEQFF	TGTGCCAGCAGCTCCGGGACAGGGTACCATGAGCAGTTCTTC
-	TRBV28	TRBJ2-3	-	CATRGTDASTDTQYF	TGTGCCACCAGGGGGACTGATGCTAGCACAGATACGCAGTATTTT
-	TRBV5-4	TRBJ2-7	TRBD1	CASSFFPAGGSYEQYF	TGTGCCAGCAGCTTTTTCCCGGCAGGGGGCTCCTACGAGCAGTACTTC
-	TRBV19	TRBJ2-6	-	CASSKADSGANVLTF	TGTGCCAGTAGTAAAGCGGATTCTGGGGCCAACGTCCTGACTTTC
-	TRBV7-9	TRBJ2-7	TRBD1	CASSLGQTPSYEQYF	TGTGCCAGCAGCTTGGGACAGACACCTTCCTACGAGCAGTACTTC
-	TRBV28	TRBJ2-1	TRBD1	CASSPEIRRDRDSNEQFF	TGTGCCAGCAGTCCGGAAATCAGGCGGGACAGGGATAGCAATGAGCAGTTCTTC
-	TRBV15	TRBJ1-5	TRBD1	CATSRGAGGQPQHF	TGTGCCACCAGCAGAGGGGCAGGGGGACAGCCCCAGCATTTT
-	TRBV13	TRBJ2-7	-	CASSYPGTSRHEQYF	TGTGCCAGCAGCTACCCCGGGACTTCCCGCCACGAGCAGTACTTC
-	TRBV29-1	TRBJ2-1	TRBD2	CSVVTSGSLGNEQFF	TGCAGCGTTGTAACTAGCGGGTCCCTCGGGAATGAGCAGTTCTTC
-	TRBV29-1	TRBJ1-3	-	CSVVLQGLNSGNTIYF	TGCAGCGTTGTGTTGCAGGGGCTTAACTCTGGAAACACCATATATTTT
once	TRBV6-5	TRBJ1-4	-	CASSYGQGRNEKLFF	TGTGCCAGCAGTTACGGCCAGGGGCGCAATGAAAAACTGTTTTTT
-	TRBV2	TRBJ1-1	TRBD1	CASSSSGGKSEAFF	TGTGCCAGCAGTTCCTCAGGGGGCAAGAGTGAAGCTTTCTTT